Below, one T cell receptor beta chain is given with its context. Which antigen it targets is not known. The sample holds no much larger clone one base away, and base qualities are not on file. CDR1 and CDR2 are drawn from the germline V gene (reference sequence): SGHNT, YYREEE. From its cysteine to its phenylalanine, the CDR3 spans 17 amino acids. Only the CDR3 portion is preserved as DNA: 51 bases, with reading frame beginning at the first base. V is cut by 7 bases and J by 2 bases, and the space between the germline ends is 21 bases. This sample is part of a study of T cell responses to AZD1222 COVID-19 vaccine (dated by TCRdb to 2020 to 2023). About the study as a whole: TCR sequencing was performed for roughly 240 trial participants, of whom approximately 200 were given two doses of AZD1222 and roughly 25 were given two doses of MenACWY control vaccine. Trial participants were enrolled by age into 18-55, 56-69 and 70-plus year subgroups, with 148, 28 and 57 TCR-sequenced participants respectively.

The time point label here, explained by the study, means: about 28 days (+/-7) after the second vaccine dose. AZD1222 recipients whose second dose came at about 4 weeks and those whose second dose came at about 12 weeks were combined into one group, since spike-specific TCR depth and breadth did not differ between the two schedules. Samples from vaccinated people were obtained from the UK trials COV001 and COV002, which included a single-blind randomized controlled phase 2/3 trial of AZD1222 (ChAdOx1 nCoV-19) in healthy adults. Trial participant PBMC samples were collected at day 0 and day 28 after the second dose for TCRbeta chain sequencing. Study-wide conclusions, independent of this receptor: Vaccine-associated CD4 TCRs spanned the whole spike protein, with dominant responses in regions 160-218 and 743-854. Because no samples from the day 14 peak response were available, repertoires could be characterized only after the peak T cell response. A significant rise in spike-specific TCR breadth and depth was observed after two AZD1222 doses relative to day 0 and relative to MenACWY recipients. Most participants were white British and females outnumbered males, and the authors suggested that clonal diversity may have been underestimated. Epitopes outside the regions mutated in the B.1.351 and B.1.1.7 variants were reportedly recognized by nearly half of the unique spike-specific TCRs. Conclusions about previously exposed vaccinees were limited because only a handful of AZD1222 recipients were SARS-CoV-2 seropositive at baseline. The 56-69-year group was small, and its depth increase did not reach significance, likely because of low power.

The CDR3 regions of human TCRbeta chains were subjected to immunosequencing. On the authors' methods: Repertoire TCRs were checked for matches against a reference library of SARS-CoV-2-specific TCRs that had been generated using the MIRA antigen-specificity platform. Breadth meant the fraction of unique TCRs that were SARS-CoV-2-associated, whereas depth meant the fraction of total T cells that were SARS-CoV-2-associated. Each spike-specific TCR was assigned to its reactive spike region and to a CD4 or CD8 class using the MIRA data. Log10-transformed breadth and depth values were compared by one-way ANOVA with Sidak's multiple comparisons tests. TCRdb stores this immuneACCESS table with in-frame sequences only. Part of the clones is absent; in the studies checked, under half of the shortfall reflects unresolved V genes, and no reason is known for the rest. V, J and clone size derive from that table, while D and trimming were established from the DNA sequence. Present in this sample are about 160,000 clones, approximately 90% of which were seen just once. The leading ten clones occupy 3% to 3.5% of the sample.

The sequence joins TRBV5-4 to TRBJ2-2; the D gene is tentatively TRBD1 or TRBD2, each matching 5 bases. This TCR was sampled from an adult who received the AZD1222 COVID-19 vaccine. Sequenced material: peripheral blood, taken 28 days after the second AZD1222 dose. CDR3 protein: CASYSGTSRLNTGELFF. The nucleotide sequence reads as follows: TGTGCCAGCTATTCAGGGACCTCACGGTTAAACACCGGGGAGCTGTTTTTT.